This T cell receptor (beta chain) was identified during a study of blood T cell repertoires in COVID-19. Per the authors' pipeline: Using reference gene primer amplification, nucleated cell counts were estimated. The data were produced by immunoSEQ multiplex PCR, yet TCRdb's version contains in-frame clones alone and is incomplete. The V and J calls and clone size come from that table; D and trimming were worked out from the DNA. The profile shows 55,000 or so clones, almost 80% of them singletons. The sample was peripheral blood. The sequence derives from a man aged 60-69 years with acute or convalescent COVID-19.

The CDR3: CAWSPLVEAFF. The DNA for the CDR3 is TGTGCCTGGAGTCCGTTAGTAGAAGCTTTCTTT. This sequence joins TRBV30 and TRBJ1-1; D uncertain. There are 11 residues in the CDR3. The germline V and J ends were trimmed by 2 bases and 8 bases, with 9 bases remaining between them. The germline gives CDR1 GTSNPN, CDR2 SVGIG (reference sequence).